This TCR beta chain was sequenced for a study of human T cells and chemical hapten exposure. Study-level background: TCR yields per sample varied, mainly owing to small pooled library volume differences. Regarding the study as a whole: Counts of TCRs above 1 in 1000 frequency stayed unchanged with DPC sensitization.

For the library, individual cDNA molecules each received unique molecular identifiers. As processed by the authors: Sample-level TCR yields exhibited a median of 95,638, with a range of about 23,224 to 690,600. TCRdb independently ran MiXCR on the reads; one entry per CDR3 protein. These V and J calls originate from TCRdb's pipeline instead of the authors' own analysis. The table shows roughly 120,000 distinct CDR3 sequences, with less than 10% occurring only once. Extraction of total RNA was performed on unfractionated whole blood. Regarding this clonotype: The antigen is not known.

The germline gives CDR1 SGHVS, CDR2 FNYEAQ. This CDR3 has 15 residues. Trimming at V came to 4 bases and at J to 2 bases, leaving 7 bases not matched to a gene. The rearrangement uses TRBV7-6 and TRBJ1-1; TRBD1 matches at 7 bases. Input material: whole blood. The sequence was obtained from a human donor in good health. Some clones in this sample may be carry-over from other donors' samples. The CDR3 coding sequence is TGTGCCAGCAGCTCCCACAGGGGACCAAACACTGAAGCTTTCTTT. It encodes CASSSHRGPNTEAFF.